Here is one T cell receptor beta chain with its context. No antigen is known for it. It has no much larger one-base neighbor in the sample; base qualities were not kept. Instrument used: Illumina HiSeq 2500. Quantitative 5'-RACE with molecular barcodes was used to prepare TCR beta libraries. For the original study's pipeline: A new computational method based on a probabilistic model of VDJ rearrangement was used to identify disease-linked TCR variants. TCRdb trimmed the raw reads at Q25, called clones with MiXCR and kept productive beta chains. Each entry is one CDR3 protein sequence, shown with its most common DNA and genes. The V and J calls follow TCRdb's processing rather than the paper's. The sample yields under 300,000 distinct CDR3 sequences; 10% were counted once. 2.6% of the sample is held by the ten biggest clonotypes. The data belong to a study of CD8 T cells in ankylosing spondylitis (dated by TCRdb to between 2016 and 2019). As for the study more broadly: The study set out to find disease-linked TCR variants by profiling T cell receptor beta repertoires in ankylosing spondylitis patients and healthy donors. Peripheral blood was sampled, and synovial fluid was additionally collected from ankylosing spondylitis patients. The full study cohort comprised some 27 ankylosing spondylitis patients and over a hundred healthy donors.

Findings and caveats that apply to the study as a whole: Blood from ankylosing spondylitis patients appeared to be characterized by a TCR beta motif made up of several highly homologous amino acid variants. The disease-linked clones showed a CD8+ phenotype and occurred at relatively low frequencies in peripheral blood. The disease-linked clones were reported as significantly enriched in matched synovial fluid samples from ankylosing spondylitis patients. Some motif variants were previously reported in synovial fluid and blood of reactive arthritis patients, suggesting common disease-initiation mechanisms.

The receptor was isolated from a male donor with ankylosing spondylitis or in good health (not recorded which). The sample taken for sequencing was blood, either unsorted or a sorted T cell fraction (not recorded which).

The CDR3 corresponds to CAGQRGRTLNEKLFF. The nucleotides are TGTGCCGGGCAAAGAGGACGGACCCTTAATGAAAAACTGTTTTTT. The rearranged chain carries TRBV7-9 and TRBJ1-4; the D gene cannot be named for sure. Trimming takes 11 bases from V and 4 bases from J, and the germline ends sit 20 bases apart. The CDR3 starts with the cysteine, ends with the phenylalanine, and has 15 residues. The kept DNA is CDR3 alone, 45 bases in frame from the first base. The germline V gene encodes CDR1 SEHNR and CDR2 FQNEAQ (reference sequence).